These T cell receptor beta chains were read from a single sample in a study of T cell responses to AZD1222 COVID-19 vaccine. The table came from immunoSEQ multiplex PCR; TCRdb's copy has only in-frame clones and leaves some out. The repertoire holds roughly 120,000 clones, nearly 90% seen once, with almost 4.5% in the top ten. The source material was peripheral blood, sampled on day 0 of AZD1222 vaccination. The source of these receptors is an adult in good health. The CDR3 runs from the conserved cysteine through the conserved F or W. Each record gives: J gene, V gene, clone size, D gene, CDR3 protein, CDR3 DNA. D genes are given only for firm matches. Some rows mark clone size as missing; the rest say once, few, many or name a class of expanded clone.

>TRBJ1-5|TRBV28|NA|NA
CASRESSSPNQPQHF
TGTGCCAGCAGGGAAAGTTCCTCTCCCAATCAGCCCCAGCATTTT
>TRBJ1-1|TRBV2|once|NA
CASSLQRLNTEAFF
TGTGCCAGCAGTTTGCAGAGACTGAACACTGAAGCTTTCTTT
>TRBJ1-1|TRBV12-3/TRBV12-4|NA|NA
CASTDGYTEAFF
TGTGCCAGCACTGACGGATACACTGAAGCTTTCTTT
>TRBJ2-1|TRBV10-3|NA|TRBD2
CATTPTTSGRSYNEQFF
TGTGCCACCACGCCAACGACTAGCGGGAGATCTTACAATGAGCAGTTCTTC
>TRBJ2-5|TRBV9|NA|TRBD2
CASSARTSGIKETQYF
TGTGCCAGCAGCGCCCGGACTAGCGGGATAAAAGAGACCCAGTACTTC
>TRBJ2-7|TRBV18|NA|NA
CASSLSETYEQYF
TGTGCCAGCTCCCTTTCCGAAACCTACGAGCAGTACTTC
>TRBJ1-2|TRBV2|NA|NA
CASPAREENYGYTF
TGTGCCAGCCCAGCGAGGGAGGAGAACTATGGCTACACCTTC
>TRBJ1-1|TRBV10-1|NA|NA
CATAPAGFMNTEAFF
TGCGCCACCGCGCCAGCAGGGTTCATGAACACTGAAGCTTTCTTT
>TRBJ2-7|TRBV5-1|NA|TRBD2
CASSFGLAERLEQYF
TGCGCCAGCAGCTTCGGGCTAGCGGAAAGGCTCGAGCAGTACTTC
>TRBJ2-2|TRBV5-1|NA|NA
CASSQQAGLTGELFF
TGCGCCAGCAGCCAACAAGCGGGCCTCACCGGGGAGCTGTTTTTT
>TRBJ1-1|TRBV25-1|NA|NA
CASCLSGTPGTEAFF
TGTGCCAGCTGCTTATCCGGGACCCCTGGGACTGAAGCTTTCTTT
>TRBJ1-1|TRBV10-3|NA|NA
CAISGEYTEAFF
TGTGCCATCAGTGGTGAGTACACTGAAGCTTTCTTT
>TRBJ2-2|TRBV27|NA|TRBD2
CASSTSGRVTGELFF
TGTGCCAGCAGCACTAGCGGGAGGGTTACCGGGGAGCTGTTTTTT
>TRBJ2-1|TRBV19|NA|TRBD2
CASSLGLAFTNEQFF
TGTGCCAGTAGCCTGGGACTAGCGTTTACCAATGAGCAGTTCTTC
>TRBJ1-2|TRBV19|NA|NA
CATTTPTIKGYTF
TGTGCCACCACCACCCCGACTATTAAGGGCTACACCTTC
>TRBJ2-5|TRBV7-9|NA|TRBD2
CASSLAGTSGAPPEETQYF
TGTGCCAGCAGCTTAGCCGGGACTAGCGGGGCCCCGCCGGAAGAGACCCAGTACTTC
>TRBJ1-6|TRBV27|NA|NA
CASSLNEGGHSPLHF
TGTGCCAGCAGTTTAAATGAGGGGGGGCACTCACCCCTCCACTTT
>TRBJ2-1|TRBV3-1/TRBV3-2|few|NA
CASSQDEPYNEQFF
TGTGCCAGCAGCCAAGACGAGCCCTACAATGAGCAGTTCTTC
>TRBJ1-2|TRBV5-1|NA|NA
CASSPTGAYGYTF
TGCGCCAGCAGCCCCACGGGTGCCTATGGCTACACCTTC
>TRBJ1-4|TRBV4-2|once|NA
CASSRSLNEKLFF
TGTGCCAGCAGCCGTAGTCTTAATGAAAAACTGTTTTTT
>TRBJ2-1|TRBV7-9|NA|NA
CASSTVPGNEQFF
TGTGCCAGCAGCACGGTCCCGGGGAATGAGCAGTTCTTC
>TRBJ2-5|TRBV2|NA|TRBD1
CASSQIQQGALQETQYF
TGTGCCAGCAGTCAAATCCAACAGGGGGCTTTACAAGAGACCCAGTACTTC
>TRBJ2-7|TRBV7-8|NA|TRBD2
CASSPYRLAGPYEQYF
TGTGCCAGCAGCCCCTATCGACTAGCGGGACCCTACGAGCAGTACTTC
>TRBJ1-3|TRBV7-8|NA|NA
CASSYSLYSGNTIYF
TGTGCCAGCAGCTACTCCTTGTACTCTGGAAACACCATATATTTT
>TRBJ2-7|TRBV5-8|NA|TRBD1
CASSFSGTAYEQYF
TGTGCCAGCAGCTTTTCGGGGACAGCCTACGAGCAGTACTTC
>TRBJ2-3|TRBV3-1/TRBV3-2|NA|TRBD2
CASSPGTSQTADTQYF
TGTGCCAGCAGCCCCGGGACTAGCCAGACAGCAGATACGCAGTATTTT
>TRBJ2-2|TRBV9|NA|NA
CASSVSTVNTGELFF
TGTGCCAGCAGCGTATCGACAGTGAACACCGGGGAGCTGTTTTTT
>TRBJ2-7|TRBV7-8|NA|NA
CASSPVSTTPYEQYF
TGTGCCAGCAGCCCGGTGTCTACGACTCCCTACGAGCAGTACTTC
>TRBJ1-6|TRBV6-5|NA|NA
CASSYSGSKSPLHF
TGTGCCAGCAGTTACTCGGGCAGTAAGTCACCCCTCCACTTT
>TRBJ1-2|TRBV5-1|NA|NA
CASSLDRFSGYTF
TGCGCCAGCAGCTTGGACAGGTTTAGTGGCTACACCTTC
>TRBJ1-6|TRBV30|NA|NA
CAWSVLKGSHSPLHF
TGTGCCTGGAGTGTACTAAAGGGTAGCCATTCACCCCTCCACTTT
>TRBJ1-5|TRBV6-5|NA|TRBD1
CASSPDRGYNQPQHF
TGTGCCAGCAGTCCCGACAGGGGATACAATCAGCCCCAGCATTTT
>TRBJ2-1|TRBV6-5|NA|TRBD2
CASSSGGGEFF
TGTGCCAGCAGTTCTGGGGGAGGGGAGTTCTTC
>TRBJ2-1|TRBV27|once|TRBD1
CASGTVPLHEQFF
TGTGCCAGCGGGACAGTACCCTTGCATGAGCAGTTCTTC
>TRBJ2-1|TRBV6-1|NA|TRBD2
CASSEEREESSNEQFF
TGTGCCAGCAGTGAGGAGCGGGAGGAAAGTTCAAATGAGCAGTTCTTC
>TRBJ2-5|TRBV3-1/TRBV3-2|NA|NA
CASGLAFEETQYF
TGTGCCAGCGGGCTAGCGTTTGAAGAGACCCAGTACTTC
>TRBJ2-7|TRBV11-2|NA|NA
CASSLGGSSYEQYF
TGTGCCAGCAGCTTAGGGGGAAGCTCCTACGAGCAGTACTTC
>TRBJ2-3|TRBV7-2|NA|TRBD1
CASSYHGQGAGTDTQYF
TGTGCCAGCAGCTACCACGGACAGGGGGCAGGCACAGATACGCAGTATTTT
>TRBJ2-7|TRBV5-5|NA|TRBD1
CASSLLGTGWEQYF
TGTGCCAGCAGCTTACTTGGGACAGGGTGGGAGCAGTACTTC
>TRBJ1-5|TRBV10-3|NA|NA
CAISGESGRNQPQHF
TGTGCCATCAGTGGGGAATCTGGGCGCAATCAGCCCCAGCATTTT
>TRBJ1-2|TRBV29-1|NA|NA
CSVEGTNYGYTF
TGCAGCGTTGAGGGAACTAACTATGGCTACACCTTC
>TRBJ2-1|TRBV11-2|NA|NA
CASERYNEQFF
TGTGCCAGCGAGAGGTACAATGAGCAGTTCTTC
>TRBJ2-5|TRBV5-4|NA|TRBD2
CASSPGTSGARQTQYF
TGTGCCAGCAGCCCCGGGACTAGCGGGGCTAGGCAGACCCAGTACTTC
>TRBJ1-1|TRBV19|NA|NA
CASSAQGRPEAFF
TGTGCCAGCTCAGCGCAGGGGCGGCCTGAAGCTTTCTTT
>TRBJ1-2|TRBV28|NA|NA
CATSRPGPSGYTF
TGTGCCACCTCGCGGCCCGGTCCCAGTGGCTACACCTTC
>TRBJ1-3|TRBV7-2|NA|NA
CASSKPSSGSGNTIYF
TGTGCCAGCAGCAAACCGAGTTCTGGCTCTGGAAACACCATATATTTT
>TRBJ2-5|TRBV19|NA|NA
CASSIGYRQETQYF
TGTGCCAGTAGTATAGGGTACAGGCAGGAGACCCAGTACTTC
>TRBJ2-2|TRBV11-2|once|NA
CASSLVWSTGELFF
TGTGCCAGCAGCTTAGTTTGGAGCACCGGGGAGCTGTTTTTT
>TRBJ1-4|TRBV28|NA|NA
CASRDSATNEKLFF
TGTGCCAGCAGAGACAGTGCAACTAATGAAAAACTGTTTTTT
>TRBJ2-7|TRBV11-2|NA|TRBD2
CASSLGTSVNEQYF
TGTGCCAGCAGCTTAGGGACTAGCGTCAACGAGCAGTACTTC
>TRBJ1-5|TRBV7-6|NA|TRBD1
CASSFPQGGLGPRNQPQHF
TGTGCCAGCAGCTTCCCACAGGGGGGATTGGGCCCCCGCAATCAGCCCCAGCATTTT